A selection of T cell receptor beta chains follows, all from one sample in a study of CD8 T cells in Susac syndrome. In TCRdb, the immunoSEQ multiplex PCR reads were re-called with MiXCR into one record per CDR3 protein. The sample has approximately 160,000 distinct CDR3 sequences; 92% are singletons. Sequences were obtained from CD4+ T cells from PBMCs. These receptor sequences come from a human donor in good health. CDR3s include the opening cysteine and the closing phenylalanine or tryptophan. D genes are given only for firm matches. Part of the rows lack a size; the others show once, few, many or a class for expanded clones.

D	size	V	J	CDR3	DNA
NA	NA	TRBV7-2	TRBJ2-1	CASSLSGYNEQFF	TGTGCCAGCAGCCTAAGCGGCTACAATGAGCAGTTCTTC
NA	once	TRBV11-2	TRBJ2-3	CASSFHLSTDTQYF	TGTGCCAGCAGCTTCCACCTAAGCACAGATACGCAGTATTTT
TRBD1	NA	TRBV6-2/TRBV6-3	TRBJ2-7	CASSLTGVRGNEQYF	TGTGCCAGCAGTTTGACAGGGGTCCGAGGGAACGAGCAGTACTTC
NA	few	TRBV7-2	TRBJ2-7	CASSSTYEQYF	TGTGCCAGCAGTTCTACCTACGAGCAGTACTTC
NA	NA	TRBV24-1	TRBJ2-3	CATSVRDTSTDTQYF	TGTGCCACCAGTGTCCGGGACACTTCCACAGATACGCAGTATTTT
NA	NA	TRBV6-6	TRBJ2-3	CASRRPASTDTQYF	TGTGCCAGCAGGCGGCCAGCTAGCACAGATACGCAGTATTTT
NA	NA	TRBV20-1	TRBJ2-6	CSARATSGANVLTF	TGCAGTGCTAGAGCTACGTCAGGGGCCAACGTCCTGACTTTC
TRBD2	NA	TRBV12-5	TRBJ2-2	CASGLVPGGNTGELFF	TGTGCTAGTGGTTTGGTACCGGGAGGGAACACCGGGGAGCTGTTTTTT
TRBD2	NA	TRBV6-5	TRBJ2-3	CASSYGREPPDTQYF	TGTGCCAGCAGTTACGGGCGGGAGCCCCCAGATACGCAGTATTTT
NA	NA	TRBV5-1	TRBJ1-5	CASSFQKHGGLRSNQPQHF	TGCGCCAGCAGCTTCCAGAAGCACGGCGGTCTAAGAAGCAATCAGCCCCAGCATTTT
NA	few	TRBV29-1	TRBJ1-1	CSVGGGPNTEAFF	TGCAGCGTGGGAGGGGGGCCGAACACTGAAGCTTTCTTT
NA	NA	TRBV28	TRBJ2-7	CASSPPPRGDRTYEQYF	TGTGCCAGCAGTCCCCCTCCCCGGGGGGACAGGACCTACGAGCAGTACTTC